This T cell receptor beta chain was profiled in a study of T cells after posttransplantation cyclophosphamide. Study conclusions and caveats: TRB clonality was highly associated with recipient CMV seropositivity and reactivation. Tissue-infiltrating T cells from skin or gut overlapped little with blood T cells.

Concerning this clone itself: Its specificity is unknown.

Trimming took off 0 bases at V and 1 base at J, with 10 bases between the two ends. CDR1 is MNHEY and CDR2 is SVGAGI in the germline V gene. The CDR3 extends over 15 amino acids. Generated by immunoSEQ multiplex PCR, the TCRdb table keeps only in-frame clones and is missing some. Of about 20,000 clones listed, roughly 97% are singletons. The naive gate required viable CD3+CD4+ or CD3+CD8+ cells with CCR7+CD45RA+CD45RO-CD95-CD27+CD28+ phenotype. The chain combines TRBV6-5 with TRBJ2-7; D perhaps matches TRBD1 (5 bases). This TCR derives from a middle-aged man in good health, CMV-negative, and a related stem cell transplant donor. The sample taken for sequencing was naive CD4+ T cells sorted from PBMCs. The CDR3 nucleotides are TGTGCCAGCAGTTACTCGTTCCAGGGATCCTACGAGCAGTACTTC. Translation gives CASSYSFQGSYEQYF.